The entry below describes one T cell receptor beta chain. This record belongs to a study of T cell changes during pregnancy in multiple sclerosis. The CDR3 contains 12 residues. Germline V CDR1 and CDR2: PRHDT, FYEKMQ (reference sequence). Between the trimmed V and J ends, which lost 3 bases and 6 bases, there was a span of 6 bases. This table comes from immunoSEQ multiplex PCR, and its TCRdb copy is limited to in-frame clones, with some not included. The table has 20,000 or so clones, roughly 89% seen once. This sample comprised CD8+ T cells from peripheral blood mononuclear cells, obtained in the third trimester of pregnancy. The TCR originated in a female donor in good health, enrolled as a control in a pregnancy study. V is TRBV13 and J is TRBJ2-1, with unresolved D. The CDR3 DNA follows: TGTGCCAGCAGCTTCGGAGCCAATGAGCAGTTCTTC. Its protein is CASSFGANEQFF.